This T cell receptor beta chain was identified during a study of cytomegalovirus exposure and HLA in healthy donors. Study results and caveats: Testing in vitro showed a few CMV-associated chains specific for CMV antigens.

Comment on this clone: Its antigen is not known.

The data were produced by immunoSEQ multiplex PCR, yet TCRdb's version contains in-frame clones alone and is incomplete. Found here are around 130,000 clones, around nine tenths of them singletons; the top ten hold about 3.7%. This sequence originates from a man under 40 in good health and CMV-seronegative. Material: PBMCs.

The CDR3 nucleotides are TGCGCCAGCAGCTTGGGAGGAACTAGCAATCAGCCCCAGCATTTT. Its translation is CASSLGGTSNQPQHF. This chain connects TRBV5-1 to TRBJ1-5; unclear D gene. V lost 0 bases to trimming and J lost 0 bases, with 7 bases between them. The germline V gene encodes CDR1 SGHRS and CDR2 YFSETQ. The CDR3 loop spans 15 amino acids.